This is a list of T cell receptor beta chains from one sample in a study of human T cells and chemical hapten exposure. TCRdb itself ran the RACE reads through MiXCR, one entry per CDR3 protein. The data contain roughly 380,000 distinct CDR3 sequences, about 4.8% of them singletons. The sequenced sample was whole blood, obtained in connection with sensitization to the hapten diphenylcyclopropenone (DPC). Every receptor here comes from a woman between 45 and 60 years old with alopecia areata. Some clones in this sample may be carry-over from other donors' samples. Each CDR3 is given with its conserved first and last residue. The D gene is left open where the match is weak. Clone size is not always given. Where it is, it says once, few, many or a class for expanded clones.

clone_size: few
v_call: TRBV20-1
j_call: TRBJ2-7
d_call: TRBD2
cdr3_length: 14
cdr3_aa: CSARDEGGPYEQYF
cdr3_nt: TGCAGTGCTAGAGATGAGGGAGGGCCCTACGAGCAGTACTTC

clone_size: few
v_call: TRBV12-2
j_call: TRBJ1-5
d_call: NA
cdr3_length: 16
cdr3_aa: CASRLVTTGGDQPQHF
cdr3_nt: TGTGCAAGTCGCTTAGTGACCACAGGGGGGGATCAGCCCCAGCATTTT

clone_size: few
v_call: TRBV6-4
j_call: TRBJ1-5
d_call: NA
cdr3_length: 14
cdr3_aa: CASSDSWSNQPQHF
cdr3_nt: TGTGCCAGCAGTGACTCCTGGAGCAATCAGCCCCAGCATTTT

clone_size: many
v_call: TRBV7-9
j_call: TRBJ1-5
d_call: NA
cdr3_length: 13
cdr3_aa: CASSLGQGQPQHF
cdr3_nt: TGTGCCAGCAGCTTAGGGCAGGGTCAGCCCCAGCATTTT

clone_size: few
v_call: TRBV5-1
j_call: TRBJ2-7
d_call: NA
cdr3_length: 15
cdr3_aa: CASSPANWGVYEQYF
cdr3_nt: TGCGCCAGCAGCCCCGCCAATTGGGGGGTCTACGAGCAGTACTTC

clone_size: many
v_call: TRBV3-1
j_call: TRBJ1-1
d_call: TRBD1
cdr3_length: 15
cdr3_aa: CASRGGGRRNTEAFF
cdr3_nt: TGTGCCAGCAGAGGGGGCGGGCGCAGGAACACTGAAGCTTTCTTT

clone_size: NA
v_call: TRBV20-1
j_call: TRBJ1-4
d_call: TRBD1
cdr3_length: 13
cdr3_aa: CSARPTGVEKLFF
cdr3_nt: TGCAGTGCTAGACCGACAGGGGTGGAAAAACTGTTTTTT

clone_size: few
v_call: TRBV12-5
j_call: TRBJ2-1
d_call: TRBD2
cdr3_length: 22
cdr3_aa: CASGLWVKGLAGGPSSYNEQFF
cdr3_nt: TGTGCTAGTGGTTTGTGGGTAAAGGGACTAGCGGGGGGACCGAGCTCCTACAATGAGCAGTTCTTC

clone_size: many
v_call: TRBV7-9
j_call: TRBJ2-3
d_call: TRBD1
cdr3_length: 16
cdr3_aa: CASSLAPAGGLHTQYF
cdr3_nt: TGTGCCAGCAGCTTAGCCCCGGCAGGGGGCCTGCATACGCAGTATTTT

clone_size: few
v_call: TRBV7-8
j_call: TRBJ1-5
d_call: TRBD1
cdr3_length: 18
cdr3_aa: CASSLARDRGYSNQPQHF
cdr3_nt: TGTGCCAGCAGCTTAGCGAGGGACAGGGGATATAGCAATCAGCCCCAGCATTTT

clone_size: many
v_call: TRBV20-1
j_call: TRBJ1-5
d_call: NA
cdr3_length: 14
cdr3_aa: CSAGERGGNQPQHF
cdr3_nt: TGCAGTGCAGGGGAGAGAGGGGGCAATCAGCCCCAGCATTTT

clone_size: many
v_call: TRBV12-3/TRBV12-4
j_call: TRBJ2-3
d_call: TRBD2
cdr3_length: 16
cdr3_aa: CASSFTSGGGTDTQYF
cdr3_nt: TGTGCCAGCAGTTTTACCAGCGGGGGTGGCACAGATACGCAGTATTTT

clone_size: few
v_call: TRBV7-2
j_call: TRBJ2-2
d_call: NA
cdr3_length: 13
cdr3_aa: CASSSPPAGELFF
cdr3_nt: TGTGCCAGCAGCTCCCCGCCAGCCGGGGAGCTGTTTTTT

clone_size: many
v_call: TRBV28
j_call: TRBJ1-2
d_call: NA
cdr3_length: 17
cdr3_aa: CASSLSPARRRNYGYTF
cdr3_nt: TGTGCCAGCAGTTTATCCCCTGCTCGGCGACGTAACTATGGCTACACCTTC

clone_size: many
v_call: TRBV7-2
j_call: TRBJ2-6
d_call: TRBD2
cdr3_length: 16
cdr3_aa: CASSLAAGAGANVLTF
cdr3_nt: TGTGCCAGCAGCTTAGCAGCGGGAGCTGGGGCCAACGTCCTGACTTTC

clone_size: many
v_call: TRBV18
j_call: TRBJ1-5
d_call: NA
cdr3_length: 13
cdr3_aa: CASSPGRVQPQHF
cdr3_nt: TGTGCCAGCTCACCAGGGAGGGTTCAGCCCCAGCATTTT

clone_size: few
v_call: TRBV6-2/TRBV6-3
j_call: TRBJ2-1
d_call: TRBD2
cdr3_length: 12
cdr3_aa: CASSPLAEGQFF
cdr3_nt: TGTGCCAGCAGCCCACTAGCGGAGGGGCAGTTCTTC

clone_size: many
v_call: TRBV12-3/TRBV12-4
j_call: TRBJ1-1
d_call: NA
cdr3_length: 11
cdr3_aa: CASSFGGEAFF
cdr3_nt: TGTGCCAGCAGTTTCGGGGGTGAAGCTTTCTTT

clone_size: few
v_call: TRBV3-1
j_call: TRBJ2-5
d_call: NA
cdr3_length: 15
cdr3_aa: CASSSELDNKETQYF
cdr3_nt: TGTGCCAGCAGCTCAGAGCTGGATAATAAAGAGACCCAGTACTTC

clone_size: many
v_call: TRBV27
j_call: TRBJ1-1
d_call: TRBD1
cdr3_length: 17
cdr3_aa: CASSFLRQGGLNTEAFF
cdr3_nt: TGTGCCAGCAGTTTCCTTCGACAGGGAGGGTTGAACACTGAAGCTTTCTTT

clone_size: many
v_call: TRBV15
j_call: TRBJ2-1
d_call: NA
cdr3_length: 15
cdr3_aa: CATSNRDRSYNEQFF
cdr3_nt: TGTGCCACCAGCAACCGGGACCGTTCCTACAATGAGCAGTTCTTC

clone_size: many
v_call: TRBV6-5
j_call: TRBJ2-3
d_call: TRBD2
cdr3_length: 16
cdr3_aa: CASSPLTSGGTDTQYF
cdr3_nt: TGTGCCAGCAGCCCTCTTACTAGCGGGGGCACAGATACGCAGTATTTT

clone_size: few
v_call: TRBV25-1
j_call: TRBJ2-3
d_call: NA
cdr3_length: 14
cdr3_aa: CASTSPGGEDTQYF
cdr3_nt: TGTGCCAGCACCTCCCCAGGAGGGGAAGATACGCAGTATTTT

clone_size: many
v_call: TRBV20-1
j_call: TRBJ2-7
d_call: NA
cdr3_length: 15
cdr3_aa: CSARDLRTDNRGQYF
cdr3_nt: TGCAGTGCTAGAGACCTGAGGACTGACAATCGCGGGCAGTACTTC

clone_size: few
v_call: TRBV7-2
j_call: TRBJ2-3
d_call: NA
cdr3_length: 13
cdr3_aa: CASSPLRSDTQYF
cdr3_nt: TGTGCCAGCAGCCCCCTAAGATCGGATACGCAGTATTTT

clone_size: many
v_call: TRBV6-6
j_call: TRBJ2-3
d_call: TRBD2
cdr3_length: 16
cdr3_aa: CASSPREGRSTDTQYF
cdr3_nt: TGTGCCAGCAGTCCCCGGGAGGGGCGATCCACAGATACGCAGTATTTT

clone_size: many
v_call: TRBV12-3/TRBV12-4
j_call: TRBJ2-1
d_call: TRBD2
cdr3_length: 16
cdr3_aa: CASSSGGSFRYNEQFF
cdr3_nt: TGTGCCAGCAGTAGCGGGGGGAGTTTTCGATACAATGAGCAGTTCTTC

clone_size: many
v_call: TRBV4-1
j_call: TRBJ2-3
d_call: NA
cdr3_length: 13
cdr3_aa: CASSQDPEATQYF
cdr3_nt: TGCGCCAGCAGCCAAGATCCGGAAGCTACGCAGTATTTT

clone_size: many
v_call: TRBV4-3
j_call: TRBJ1-2
d_call: NA
cdr3_length: 15
cdr3_aa: CASSQGHSINYGYTF
cdr3_nt: TGCGCCAGCAGCCAAGGACACTCGATTAACTATGGCTACACCTTC